The rows below give T cell receptor beta chains drawn from one sample of a study of pediatric ulcerative colitis. Measured with immunoSEQ multiplex PCR; TCRdb has only the in-frame clones, and not every one. The data contain 23,000 or so clones, about two thirds of them seen just once; the ten biggest clones take up about 16%. The sequenced sample consisted of gut tissue. The source of these receptors is a boy younger than 18 with severe ulcerative colitis. Both conserved end residues are part of each CDR3. The D gene is left open where the match is weak. Only some rows state a clone size, as once, few, many or a class for expanded clones.

j_call,v_call,d_call,clone_size,cdr3_aa,cdr3_nt
TRBJ2-1,TRBV7-6,-,-,CASSPGQGGHEQFF,TGTGCCAGCAGCCCCGGACAGGGAGGGCATGAGCAGTTCTTC
TRBJ2-7,TRBV20-1,-,-,CSAGSYEQYF,TGCAGTGCGGGCAGCTACGAGCAGTACTTC
TRBJ2-3,TRBV4-2,-,-,CASSLDWAGATDTQYF,TGTGCCAGCAGCCTTGACTGGGCGGGGGCCACAGATACGCAGTATTTT
TRBJ1-2,TRBV10-2,-,few,CASSDLAGYGYTF,TGCGCCAGCAGTGATTTGGCAGGTTACGGCTACACCTTC
TRBJ2-3,TRBV6-5,-,-,CASRRLGSTDTQYF,TGTGCCAGCAGACGCTTGGGGAGCACAGATACGCAGTATTTT
TRBJ1-2,TRBV9,TRBD1,few,CASSVLDRSDYGYTF,TGTGCCAGCAGCGTATTGGACAGGTCGGACTATGGCTACACCTTC
TRBJ1-1,TRBV6-5,-,-,CASSSHPGEAFF,TGTGCCAGCAGTTCTCATCCGGGCGAAGCTTTCTTT
TRBJ1-1,TRBV20-1,-,few,CSAKYSEAFF,TGCAGTGCTAAATACTCTGAAGCTTTCTTT
TRBJ1-6,TRBV5-4,-,-,CASSLAGSFNSPLHF,TGTGCCAGCAGCTTGGCAGGCAGCTTCAATTCACCCCTCCACTTT
TRBJ2-3,TRBV7-2,-,once,CASSLVRYTQYF,TGTGCCAGCAGCTTAGTTCGGTATACGCAGTATTTT
TRBJ2-7,TRBV4-1,TRBD1,-,CASSQFRDRGNYEQYF,TGCGCCAGCAGCCAGTTCCGGGACAGGGGGAACTACGAGCAGTACTTC
TRBJ1-2,TRBV6-5,-,-,CASRRGNYGYTF,TGTGCCAGCCGCCGGGGAAACTATGGCTACACCTTC